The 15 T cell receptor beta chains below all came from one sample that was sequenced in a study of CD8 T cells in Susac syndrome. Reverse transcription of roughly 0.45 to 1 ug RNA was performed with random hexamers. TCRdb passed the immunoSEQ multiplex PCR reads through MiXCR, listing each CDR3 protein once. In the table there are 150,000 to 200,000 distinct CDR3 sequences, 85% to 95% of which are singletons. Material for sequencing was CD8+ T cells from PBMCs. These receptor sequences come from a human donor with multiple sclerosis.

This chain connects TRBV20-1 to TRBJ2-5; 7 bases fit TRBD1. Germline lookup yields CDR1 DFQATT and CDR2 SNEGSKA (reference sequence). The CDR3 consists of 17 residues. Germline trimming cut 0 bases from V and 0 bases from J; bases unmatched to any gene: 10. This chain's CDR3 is CSARDRDREPYQETQYF. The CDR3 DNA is TGCAGTGCTAGAGACCGGGACAGAGAACCTTACCAAGAGACCCAGTACTTC.

This CDR3 reads CASSSSLTAGTGLGEQYF. In DNA, the CDR3 is TGTGCCAGCAGCTCCTCGCTCACCGCCGGGACAGGTCTTGGAGAGCAGTACTTC. This chain joins TRBV28 and TRBJ2-7; 8 bases are a match to TRBD1. The J segment lost 7 bases and the V segment lost 6 bases, leaving 23 bases of the junction unmatched. Per germline, CDR1 MDHEN and CDR2 SYDVKM. The CDR3 is made up of 18 amino acids.

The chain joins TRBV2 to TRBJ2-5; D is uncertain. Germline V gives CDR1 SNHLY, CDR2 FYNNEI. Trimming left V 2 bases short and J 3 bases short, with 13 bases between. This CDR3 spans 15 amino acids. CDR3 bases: TGTGCCAGCAGTGAAAGGCAGCGCTTAGAAGAGACCCAGTACTTC. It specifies CASSERQRLEETQYF.

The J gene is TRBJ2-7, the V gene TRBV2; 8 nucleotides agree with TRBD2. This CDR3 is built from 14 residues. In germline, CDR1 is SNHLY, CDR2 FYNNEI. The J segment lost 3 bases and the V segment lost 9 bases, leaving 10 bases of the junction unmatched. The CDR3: CASWFERESYEQYF. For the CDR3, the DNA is TGTGCCAGTTGGTTCGAGCGGGAGAGCTACGAGCAGTACTTC.

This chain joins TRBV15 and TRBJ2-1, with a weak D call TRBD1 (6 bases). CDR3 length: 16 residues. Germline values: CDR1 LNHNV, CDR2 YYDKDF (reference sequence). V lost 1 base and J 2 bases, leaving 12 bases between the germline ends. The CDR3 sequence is CATSRVGQRPYNEQFF. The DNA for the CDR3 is TGTGCCACCAGCAGAGTTGGACAGAGGCCCTACAATGAGCAGTTCTTC.

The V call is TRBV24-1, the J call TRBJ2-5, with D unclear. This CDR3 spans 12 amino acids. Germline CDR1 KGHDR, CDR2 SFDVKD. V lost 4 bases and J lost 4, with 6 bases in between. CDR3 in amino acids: CATSDKRETQYF. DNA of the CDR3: TGTGCCACCAGTGACAAAAGAGAGACCCAGTACTTC.

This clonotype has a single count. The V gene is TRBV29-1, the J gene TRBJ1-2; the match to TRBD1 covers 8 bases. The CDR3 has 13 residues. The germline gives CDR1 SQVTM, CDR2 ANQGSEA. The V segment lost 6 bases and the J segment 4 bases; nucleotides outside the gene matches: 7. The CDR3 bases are TGCAGCGTACCGTGGACAGGGCCCTATGGCTACACCTTC. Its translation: CSVPWTGPYGYTF.

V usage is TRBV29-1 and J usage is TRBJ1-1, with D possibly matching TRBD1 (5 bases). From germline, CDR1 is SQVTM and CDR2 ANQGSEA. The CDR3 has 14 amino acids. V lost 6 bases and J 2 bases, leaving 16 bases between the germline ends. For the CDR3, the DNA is TGCAGCGTAGTCGGGGAAAGGACAAACACTGAAGCTTTCTTT. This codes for CSVVGERTNTEAFF.

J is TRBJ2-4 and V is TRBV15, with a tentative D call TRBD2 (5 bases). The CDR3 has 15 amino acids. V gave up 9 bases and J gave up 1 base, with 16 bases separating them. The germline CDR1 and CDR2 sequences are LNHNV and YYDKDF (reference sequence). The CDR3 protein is CATGSSKFAKNIQYF. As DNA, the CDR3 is TGTGCCACTGGGAGCAGCAAGTTCGCCAAAAACATTCAGTACTTC.

The CDR3 loop reads CSASGVAGSTDTQYF. CDR3 nucleotides: TGCAGTGCTAGTGGGGTAGCGGGAAGCACAGATACGCAGTATTTT. The chain uses TRBV20-1 and TRBJ2-3, with 8 bases fitting TRBD2. This CDR3 has 15 amino acids. From germline, CDR1 is DFQATT and CDR2 SNEGSKA (reference sequence). The J segment lost 0 bases and the V segment lost 3 bases, leaving 5 bases of the junction unmatched.

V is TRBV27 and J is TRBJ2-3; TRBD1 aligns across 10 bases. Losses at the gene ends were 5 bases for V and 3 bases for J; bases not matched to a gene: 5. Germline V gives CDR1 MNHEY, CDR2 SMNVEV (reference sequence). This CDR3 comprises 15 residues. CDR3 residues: CASSHGQGGTDTQYF. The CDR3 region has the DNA TGTGCCAGCAGTCACGGACAGGGGGGAACAGATACGCAGTATTTT.

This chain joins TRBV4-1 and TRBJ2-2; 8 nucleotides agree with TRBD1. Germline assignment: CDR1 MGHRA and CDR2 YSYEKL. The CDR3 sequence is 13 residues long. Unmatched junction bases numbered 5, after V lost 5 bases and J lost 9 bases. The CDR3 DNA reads TGCGCCAGCAGCTCGACAGGGGTTAGGGAGCTGTTTTTT. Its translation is CASSSTGVRELFF.

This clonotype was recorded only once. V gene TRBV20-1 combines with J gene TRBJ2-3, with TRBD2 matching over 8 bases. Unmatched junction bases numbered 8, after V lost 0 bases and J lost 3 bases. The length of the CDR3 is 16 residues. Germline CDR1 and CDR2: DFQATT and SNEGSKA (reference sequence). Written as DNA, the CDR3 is TGCAGTGCTAGAGATCAGTGGCGGGAGGAGACAGATACGCAGTATTTT. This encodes CSARDQWREETDTQYF.

The CDR3 DNA reads as TGCGCCAGCAGAGAACCGGACAGCTCCTACGAGCAGTACTTC. The encoded protein is CASREPDSSYEQYF. The chain employs TRBV5-1 and TRBJ2-7; the D gene is possibly TRBD1 (6 bases). This CDR3 has 14 residues. Trimming left V 5 bases short and J 0 bases short, with 12 bases between. Per germline, CDR1 SGHRS and CDR2 YFSETQ.

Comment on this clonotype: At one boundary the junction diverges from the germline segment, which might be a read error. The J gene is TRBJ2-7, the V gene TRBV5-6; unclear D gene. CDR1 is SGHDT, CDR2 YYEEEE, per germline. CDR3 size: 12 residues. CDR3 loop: CASSFSGVFPNF. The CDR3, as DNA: TGTGCCAGCAGCTTCAGTGGAGTCTTTCCAAACTTC.